This TCR beta chain was found in a study of cytotoxic CD8 clonotypes in ibrutinib-treated CLL. As for the study in general: Patients attained some 25 partial and 2 complete responses; at median approximately 64 months, about 14 remained remitted while some 12 progressed. Broader study findings: Baseline values of clonality outstripped age-matched healthy donors and followed circulating CD8+ T-cell counts. Sampling schedules were unmatched across sustained-remission and progressing patients.

The method was immunoSEQ multiplex PCR; TCRdb's version includes in-frame clones alone and lacks a portion of them. The sample consists of hundreds of thousands of clones, almost 80% of them appearing once. V gave up 2 bases and J gave up 6 bases; unmatched junction bases: 6. Germline V gene data show CDR1 as MNHEY and CDR2 as SVGAGI. The CDR3 spans 14 residues. The sample holds one count of this clone. Its antigen is still unknown. This sequence originates from a human donor with chronic lymphocytic leukemia. The material was PBMCs, obtained before ibrutinib treatment. The J gene is TRBJ2-5, the V gene TRBV6-5, with TRBD1 identical over 7 bases. In DNA, the CDR3 is TGTGCCAGCAGTTACCGGGCAGGGGGACAGACCCAGTACTTC. This translates into CASSYRAGGQTQYF.